This TCR beta chain was obtained from a study of cytomegalovirus exposure and HLA in healthy donors. Researchers ran the PCR with 60 Vbeta and 13 Jbeta primers. Data came from immunoSEQ multiplex PCR; TCRdb stores just in-frame clones and leaves some out. The repertoire includes some 160,000 clones, 73% of them detected once, and around 5% sits in the top ten. The trim removed 6 bases at V and 4 bases at J, leaving 8 bases unmatched. CDR1 is WNHNN, CDR2 SYGVQD, per germline (reference sequence). This CDR3 has 15 residues. In its sample, this clone was seen a few times. The J gene is TRBJ1-5, the V gene TRBV10-1; 8 bases fit TRBD1. Sequenced input: PBMCs. The clonotype was recovered from a woman younger than 35 in good health and CMV-seropositive. The chain's CDR3 is CASSTGQGINQPQHF. The CDR3 DNA reads as TGCGCCAGCAGCACTGGACAGGGAATTAATCAGCCCCAGCATTTT.